This paragraph reports one T cell receptor beta chain. The CDR3 consists of 14 residues. Germline V gives CDR1 SGHAT, CDR2 FQNNGV. Trimming shortened V by 5 bases and J by 6 bases, and 16 bases separated the two germline ends. Unique molecular identifiers were built into the TCRbeta library. TCRdb analysed the PCR reads with MiXCR anew, one entry per CDR3 protein. The table records hundreds of thousands of distinct CDR3 sequences, roughly 15% of them present only once. This specimen belongs to a study of T-cell reconstitution after alpha-beta-depleted transplantation in children. The input for sequencing was PBMCs from the stem cell graft donor, taken from the stem cell graft. The source is a human donor who donated a stem cell graft to a child with acute myeloid leukemia. V gene TRBV11-2 combines with J gene TRBJ1-1; TRBD1 is a possible D gene (5 bases). In DNA form, the CDR3 reads TGTGCCAGCAGCGCGACATGGGGGTGGGCTGAAGCTTTCTTT. Translation: CASSATWGWAEAFF.